This TCR beta chain was sequenced during a study of T-cell reconstitution after alpha-beta-depleted transplantation in children. Regarding the study as a whole: T-cell numbers and diversity one year post-transplant derived largely from freshly generated T cells. Expanded graft clones, several hundred of them, were reportedly the source of alpha-beta T cells about two months after transplant.

The CDR3 consists of 13 residues. The V gene's germline CDR1 is PRHDT and CDR2 FYEKMQ (reference sequence). Germline trimming cut 6 bases from V and 7 bases from J; bases unmatched to any gene: 5. TCRbeta library preparation incorporated unique molecular identifiers. One entry per CDR3 protein, called by TCRdb with MiXCR from the PCR reads. The sample yields about 250,000 distinct CDR3 sequences, 20% to 30% seen once. This clonotype was detected only a few times. Its antigen is still unknown. The specimen was PBMCs, mostly from graft donor cells, collected 360 days after TCRalphabeta/CD19-depleted stem cell transplant. The clonotype was recovered from a female patient between 2 and 15 years old who had a stem cell transplant for congenital amegakaryocytic thrombocytopenia, so the T cells may come from the graft donor. The V gene is TRBV13, the J gene TRBJ1-2; 10 nucleotides align to TRBD1. CDR3 sequence reads: CASRETGGPGYTF. The CDR3 DNA is TGTGCCAGCAGGGAGACAGGGGGCCCTGGCTACACCTTC.